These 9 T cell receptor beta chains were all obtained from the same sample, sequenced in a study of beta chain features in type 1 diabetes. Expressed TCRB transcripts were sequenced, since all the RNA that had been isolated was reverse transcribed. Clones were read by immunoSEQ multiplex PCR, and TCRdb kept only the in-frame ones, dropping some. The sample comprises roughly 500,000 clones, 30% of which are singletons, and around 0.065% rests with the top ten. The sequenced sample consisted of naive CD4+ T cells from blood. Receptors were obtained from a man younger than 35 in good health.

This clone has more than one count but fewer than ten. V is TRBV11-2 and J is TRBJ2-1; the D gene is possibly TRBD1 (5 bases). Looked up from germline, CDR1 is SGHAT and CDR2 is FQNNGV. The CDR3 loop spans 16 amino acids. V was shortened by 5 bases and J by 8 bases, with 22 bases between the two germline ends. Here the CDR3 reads CASSPSRADLRHEQFF. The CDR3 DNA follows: TGTGCCAGCAGCCCGTCCAGGGCGGACCTGCGGCATGAGCAGTTCTTC.

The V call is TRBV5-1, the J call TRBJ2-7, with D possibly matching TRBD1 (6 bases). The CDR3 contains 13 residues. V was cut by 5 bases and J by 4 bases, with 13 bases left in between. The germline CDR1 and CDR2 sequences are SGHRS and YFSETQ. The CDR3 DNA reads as TGCGCCAGCAGTACCGGGACAACTTACGAGCAGTACTTC. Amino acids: CASSTGTTYEQYF.

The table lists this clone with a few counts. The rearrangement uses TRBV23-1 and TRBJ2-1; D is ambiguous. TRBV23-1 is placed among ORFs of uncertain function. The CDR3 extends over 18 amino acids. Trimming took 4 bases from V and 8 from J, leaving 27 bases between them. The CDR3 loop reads CASSLSGRRRLCMDEQFF. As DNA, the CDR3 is TGCGCCAGCAGTCTTTCGGGCAGGCGTCGCCTTTGTATGGATGAGCAGTTCTTC.

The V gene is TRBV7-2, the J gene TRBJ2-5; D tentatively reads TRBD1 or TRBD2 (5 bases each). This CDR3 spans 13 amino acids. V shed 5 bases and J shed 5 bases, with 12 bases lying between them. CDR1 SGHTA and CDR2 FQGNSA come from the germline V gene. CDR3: CASSVRDGETQYF. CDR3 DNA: TGTGCCAGCAGCGTAAGGGACGGGGAGACCCAGTACTTC.

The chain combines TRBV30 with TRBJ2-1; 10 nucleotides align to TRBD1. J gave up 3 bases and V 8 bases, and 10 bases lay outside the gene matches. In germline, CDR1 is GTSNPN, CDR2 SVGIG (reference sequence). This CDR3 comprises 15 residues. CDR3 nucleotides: TGTGCCGGCATGGGACAGGGGTTGGTCTACAATGAGCAGTTCTTC. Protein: CAGMGQGLVYNEQFF.

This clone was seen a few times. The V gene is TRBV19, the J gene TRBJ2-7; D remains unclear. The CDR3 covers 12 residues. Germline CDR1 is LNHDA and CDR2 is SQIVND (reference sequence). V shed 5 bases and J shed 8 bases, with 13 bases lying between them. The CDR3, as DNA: TGTGCCAGTAGTCCCGGTTGGCGTCAGCAGTACTTC. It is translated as CASSPGWRQQYF.

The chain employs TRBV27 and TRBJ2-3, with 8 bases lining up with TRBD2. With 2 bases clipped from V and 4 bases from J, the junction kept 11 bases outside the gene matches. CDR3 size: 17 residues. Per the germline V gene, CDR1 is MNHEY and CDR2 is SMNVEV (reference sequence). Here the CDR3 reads CASSLGTGGLKADTQYF. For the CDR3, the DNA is TGTGCCAGCAGTTTAGGGACGGGAGGGCTAAAGGCAGATACGCAGTATTTT.

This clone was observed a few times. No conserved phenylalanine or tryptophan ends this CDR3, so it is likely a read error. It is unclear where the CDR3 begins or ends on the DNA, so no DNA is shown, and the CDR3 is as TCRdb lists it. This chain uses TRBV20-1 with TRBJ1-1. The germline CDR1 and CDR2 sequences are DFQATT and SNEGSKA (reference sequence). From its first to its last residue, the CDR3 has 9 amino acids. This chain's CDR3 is CSAPPGPRI.

The CDR3 is CASSPTSGTGTDTQYF. The CDR3, as DNA: TGTGCCAGCAGCCCGACTAGCGGGACGGGGACAGATACGCAGTATTTT. This chain joins TRBV7-2 and TRBJ2-3; 11 nucleotides align to TRBD2. The CDR3 is made up of 16 amino acids. Germline CDR1 SGHTA, CDR2 FQGNSA. Trimming took 5 bases from V and 3 from J; bases not matched to a gene: 7.